A single sample is the source of the 20 T cell receptor beta chains below, sequenced in a study of blood T cell repertoires in COVID-19. Sequencing used immunoSEQ multiplex PCR; TCRdb keeps in-frame clones, though not all of them. The profile shows a few hundred thousand clones, around 90% of them singletons. Sequencing was done on a sample of peripheral blood. All receptors come from a man aged 35 to 55 with acute or convalescent COVID-19.

This chain connects TRBV29-1 to TRBJ1-2, with D unclear. The ends were cut back, 4 bases at V and 8 bases at J, with 8 bases in the middle. CDR1 SQVTM and CDR2 ANQGSEA come from the germline V gene. This CDR3 is 10 amino acids long. The CDR3 bases are TGCAGCGTTGTGGCAGGCGGCTACACCTTC. This codes for CSVVAGGYTF. The variable domain in full, completed from reference TRBV29-1 and TRBJ1-2, reads SAVISQKPSRDICQRGTSLTIQCQVDSQVTMMFWYRQQPGQSLTLIATANQGSEATYESGFVIDKFPISRPNLTFSTLTVSNMSPEDSSIYLCSVVAGGYTFGSGTRLTVV.

The chain recombines TRBV6-5 with TRBJ2-7; D remains ambiguous. Trimming cost V 5 bases and J 3 bases, with 5 bases left between them. The CDR3 is made up of 11 amino acids. Germline V gives CDR1 MNHEY, CDR2 SVGAGI. The DNA of the CDR3 is TGTGCCAGCAGTACTGGCTACGAGCAGTACTTC. Translation gives CASSTGYEQYF.

This clone was observed a few times. In nucleotides, the CDR3 is TGTGCCAGCAGCGCGGGTGGGCGCACTGAAGCTTTCTTT. This gives the protein CASSAGGRTEAFF. The V gene is TRBV7-3, the J gene TRBJ1-1; no firm D call. The CDR3 has 13 residues. V was shortened by 5 bases and J by 4 bases, with 11 bases between the two germline ends. Germline CDR1 reads SGHTA; CDR2 reads FQGTGA.

The chain couples TRBV14 to TRBJ2-7; a weak D match, TRBD2 (6 bases). The V end was cut by 0 bases, the J end by 6 bases, with 9 bases between. Germline V gives CDR1 SGHDN, CDR2 FVKESK. The CDR3 runs to 13 residues. The CDR3 loop is CASSQESGVEQYF. CDR3 bases: TGTGCCAGCAGCCAAGAATCGGGGGTCGAGCAGTACTTC.

DNA for the CDR3: TGTGCCAGCAATCCCCTCGGTAGCGGGAGGGGGAATGAGCAGTTCTTC. This translates into CASNPLGSGRGNEQFF. The rearrangement joins TRBV27 to TRBJ2-1, with 11 positions matching TRBD2. Germline CDR1 is MNHEY and CDR2 is SMNVEV (reference sequence). The CDR3 is made up of 16 amino acids. Trimming at V came to 7 bases and at J to 7 bases, leaving 12 bases not matched to a gene.

V is TRBV11-1 and J is TRBJ1-2, with TRBD1 matching over 7 bases. Looked up from germline, CDR1 is SGHAT and CDR2 is FQDESV (reference sequence). V was pared by 5 bases and J by 2 bases, with 2 bases of the junction left unmatched. The CDR3 consists of 13 residues. CDR3 residues: CASSQGQNYGYTF. The DNA of the CDR3 is TGTGCCAGCAGCCAGGGACAGAACTATGGCTACACCTTC.

CDR3 amino acids: CASSLRPGTNTGELFF. CDR3 DNA sequence: TGCGCCAGCAGCCTACGACCGGGGACGAACACCGGGGAGCTGTTTTTT. The chain couples TRBV5-1 to TRBJ2-2; possibly TRBD2 for D (5 bases). The V gene's germline CDR1 is SGHRS and CDR2 YFSETQ. Between the trimmed V and J ends, which lost 4 bases and 0 bases, there was a span of 13 bases. The CDR3 is 16 amino acids.

V and J are TRBV5-4 and TRBJ1-2; 7 positions match TRBD1. V was clipped by 2 bases and J by 3 bases; unmatched bases: 1. Germline-derived CDR1 and CDR2 are SGHNT and YYREEE (reference sequence). CDR3 length: 13 amino acids. The CDR3 region is CASSFQGDYGYTF. In nucleotides, the CDR3 is TGTGCCAGCAGCTTTCAGGGGGACTATGGCTACACCTTC.

This chain links TRBV6-5 with TRBJ1-5; D is undetermined. The CDR3 totals 14 residues. Germline CDR1 reads MNHEY; CDR2 reads SVGAGI. Trimming removed 5 bases from V and 3 bases from J, with 11 bases in between. CDR3: CASSKNRDNQPQHF. DNA of the CDR3: TGTGCCAGCAGTAAGAACAGAGACAATCAGCCCCAGCATTTT.

As DNA, the CDR3 is TGTGCCAGCAGCAACGAACAGGGAGCTAACTATGGCTACACCTTC. Protein: CASSNEQGANYGYTF. The chain employs TRBV3-1 (or the pseudogene TRBV3-2) and TRBJ1-2, with a possible D match to TRBD1 (6 bases). Germline V gene sequence: CDR1 LGHDT, CDR2 YNNKEL (reference sequence). With 5 bases removed from V and 0 bases from J, the gap between germline ends came to 13 bases. This CDR3 spans 15 amino acids.

The chain is built from TRBV5-1 and TRBJ2-2; D unresolved. V was shortened by 5 bases and J by 6 bases, with 5 bases between the two germline ends. The CDR3 covers 11 residues. The V gene's germline CDR1 is SGHRS and CDR2 YFSETQ. CDR3 in amino acids: CASRGAGELFF. The DNA for the CDR3 is TGCGCCAGCAGGGGCGCCGGGGAGCTGTTTTTT. The complete variable domain, with remaining parts taken from reference TRBV5-1 and TRBJ2-2, reads KAGVTQTPRYLIKTRGQQVTLSCSPISGHRSVSWYQQTPGQGLQFLFEYFSETQRNKGNFPGRFSGRQFSNSRSEMNVSTLELGDSALYLCASRGAGELFFGEGSRLTVL.

This clone was detected only once. This chain joins TRBV5-4 and TRBJ1-2, with D maybe TRBD1 (6 bases). Germline values: CDR1 SGHNT, CDR2 YYREEE (reference sequence). Between the trimmed V and J ends, which lost 0 bases and 7 bases, there was a span of 19 bases. The CDR3 has 16 amino acids. CDR3 amino acids: CASSLDGGGARGGYTF. As DNA, the CDR3 is TGTGCCAGCAGCTTGGATGGAGGGGGGGCGCGAGGTGGCTACACCTTC.

V gene TRBV12-5 combines with J gene TRBJ1-1; 9 bases are shared with TRBD1. J lost 0 bases, V lost 5 bases, and 4 bases had no gene match. Germline CDR1 is LGHNT and CDR2 is FRNRAP. This CDR3 has 15 residues. CDR3 sequence reads: CASGPGQGMNTEAFF. CDR3 nucleotide sequence: TGTGCTAGTGGTCCGGGACAGGGCATGAACACTGAAGCTTTCTTT.

This chain connects TRBV19 to TRBJ1-4; TRBD1 agrees at 7 bases. CDR1 is LNHDA, CDR2 SQIVND, per germline (reference sequence). With 6 bases clipped from V and 5 bases from J, the junction kept 3 bases outside the gene matches. The CDR3 is made up of 13 amino acids. The CDR3 is CASSDRENEKLFF. CDR3 DNA: TGTGCCAGTAGCGACAGGGAAAATGAAAAACTGTTTTTT.

The CDR3 loop reads CASSSRPGQGYGYTF. In DNA form, the CDR3 reads TGTGCCAGCAGCTCAAGGCCGGGACAGGGCTATGGCTACACCTTC. The J gene is TRBJ1-2, the V gene TRBV7-3; TRBD1 agrees at 9 bases. The CDR3 sequence is 15 residues long. Germline V lookup: CDR1 SGHTA, CDR2 FQGTGA. The V and J ends lost 4 bases and 4 bases, in that order; junction bases with no gene match: 7.

The chain is built from TRBV6-2 or TRBV6-3 and TRBJ1-2; no firm D call. The length of the CDR3 is 12 residues. V shed 4 bases and J shed 6 bases, with 9 bases lying between them. Germline V CDR1 and CDR2: MNHEY, SVGEGT. CDR3: CASSFEEDGYTF. The CDR3 region has the DNA TGTGCCAGCAGTTTTGAAGAGGATGGCTACACCTTC.

The chain employs TRBV2 and TRBJ2-3, with D possibly TRBD1 on 6 matching bases. Trimming cost V 2 bases and J 0 bases, with 12 bases left between them. Looked up from germline, CDR1 is SNHLY and CDR2 is FYNNEI. The length of the CDR3 is 16 residues. The chain's CDR3 is CASSESQGYSTDTQYF. The CDR3 coding sequence is TGTGCCAGCAGTGAATCACAGGGATACAGCACAGATACGCAGTATTTT.

This chain uses TRBV29-1 with TRBJ1-1; 9 bases map to TRBD1. Losses at the gene ends were 7 bases for V and 4 bases for J; bases not matched to a gene: 7. This CDR3 has 13 amino acids. Looked up from germline, CDR1 is SQVTM and CDR2 is ANQGSEA. The CDR3 loop is CSAGTGMGTEAFF. Here the CDR3 DNA reads TGCAGCGCTGGGACAGGGATGGGCACTGAAGCTTTCTTT.

The V call is TRBV11-2, the J call TRBJ1-2; D not resolved. CDR1 is SGHAT, CDR2 FQNNGV, per germline. This CDR3 spans 11 amino acids. With 4 bases removed from V and 4 bases from J, the gap between germline ends came to 4 bases. The CDR3 nucleotides are TGTGCCAGCAGCTCCTCCTATGGCTACACCTTC. This gives the protein CASSSSYGYTF.

The gene calls are TRBV6-5 and TRBJ2-7; TRBD1 matches at 7 bases. Germline values: CDR1 MNHEY, CDR2 SVGAGI. The CDR3 covers 14 residues. J was trimmed by 0 bases and V by 10 bases; bases with no gene match: 9. The CDR3 region has the DNA TGTGCCACCATTGGACAGGCCGACTCCTACGAGCAGTACTTC. As protein: CATIGQADSYEQYF.